This TCR beta chain was captured in a study of T-cell reconstitution after alpha-beta-depleted transplantation in children. This clonotype was seen repeatedly, ten times or more. Trimming took off 5 bases at V and 0 bases at J, with 6 bases between the two ends. The CDR3 consists of 13 residues. TCRbeta library construction was performed incorporating unique molecular identifiers. Each CDR3 protein is one row after TCRdb ran MiXCR on the PCR reads. The data contain some 490,000 distinct CDR3 sequences, approximately 12% of them singletons. The V and J genes are TRBV12-3 or TRBV12-4 and TRBJ2-3; no firm D call. The TCR sequence derives from a human donor who donated a stem cell graft to a child with combined immunodeficiency. The sequenced sample was PBMCs from the stem cell graft donor, obtained from the stem cell graft. Here the CDR3 DNA reads TGTGCCAGCAGTCGCTCTAGCACAGATACGCAGTATTTT. Its translation: CASSRSSTDTQYF.